The 6 T cell receptor beta chains given below trace back to one sample, sequenced in a study of blood T cell repertoires in COVID-19. TCRdb's table, derived via immunoSEQ multiplex PCR, lists solely in-frame clones and lacks some. The sample has hundreds of thousands of clones, about 88% seen once. What was sequenced was peripheral blood. All receptors come from a woman aged 70 to 79 with COVID-19, enrolled during active disease.

The chain is built from TRBV14 and TRBJ1-2, with D possibly TRBD1 on 6 matching bases. Germline loops: CDR1 SGHDN, CDR2 FVKESK. Trimming left V 4 bases short and J 5 bases short, with 11 bases between. This CDR3 contains 13 residues. CDR3 in amino acids: CASSPRTDYGYTF. The CDR3 nucleotides read TGTGCCAGCAGCCCTAGGACAGATTATGGCTACACCTTC.

The V gene is TRBV19, the J gene TRBJ1-4; no firm D call. The CDR3 is made up of 13 amino acids. V lost 7 bases and J lost 4, with 10 bases in between. Germline V gene data show CDR1 as LNHDA and CDR2 as SQIVND (reference sequence). CDR3 sequence reads: CASTRRVNEKLFF. The CDR3 DNA reads as TGTGCCAGTACCCGGAGGGTTAATGAAAAACTGTTTTTT.

The rearrangement uses TRBV19 and TRBJ1-1; TRBD1 matches 7 bases. Germline CDR1 reads LNHDA; CDR2 reads SQIVND (reference sequence). J gave up 1 base and V 8 bases, and 4 bases lay outside the gene matches. CDR3 length: 13 residues. The CDR3 bases are TGTGCCAGTTGGCGGGACAGGAACACTGAAGCTTTCTTT. Its translation: CASWRDRNTEAFF.

The gene calls are TRBV2 and TRBJ2-1, with D perhaps matching TRBD2 (6 bases). Germline V gene data show CDR1 as SNHLY and CDR2 as FYNNEI. The CDR3 has 14 amino acids. Trimming took 7 bases from V and 4 from J, leaving 14 bases between them. CDR3 residues: CASKIRDSYNEQFF. CDR3 bases: TGTGCCAGCAAGATCCGGGACTCATACAATGAGCAGTTCTTC.

The CDR3 protein is CASGAGDPDTQYF. The CDR3 nucleotides read TGTGCCAGCGGAGCGGGGGATCCAGATACGCAGTATTTT. The V gene is TRBV6-6, the J gene TRBJ2-3, with 8 bases matching TRBD2. The CDR3 contains 13 residues. J gave up 4 bases and V 8 bases, and 5 bases lay outside the gene matches. Germline V gives CDR1 MNHNY, CDR2 SVGAGI (reference sequence).

The chain recombines TRBV6-2 or TRBV6-3 with TRBJ1-1; TRBD1 aligns across 7 bases. Germline V CDR1 and CDR2: MNHEY, SVGEGT. V dropped 5 bases and J dropped 13; count of bases not matched to a gene: 10. The length of the CDR3 is 12 residues. The CDR3 DNA reads as TGTGCCAGCAGTCTGGGGACAGCCAGGGGTTTCTTT. Translated, it gives CASSLGTARGFF.